This T cell receptor beta chain is drawn from a study of CD8 T cells in Susac syndrome. The CDR3 runs to 13 residues. Trimming removed 3 bases from V and 4 bases from J, with 10 bases in between. Per germline, CDR1 SGDLS and CDR2 YYNGEE. The RNA input was 0.5 to 1 ug, and it was reverse transcribed with random hexamers. Amplification of TCR beta CDR3 by immunoSEQ multiplex PCR spanned 54 Vbeta and 13 Jbeta. A single record per CDR3 protein comes from TCRdb applying MiXCR to the immunoSEQ multiplex PCR reads. The table lists approximately 200,000 distinct CDR3 sequences, 85% to 95% of them singletons. Sequencing of TCR beta was undertaken in CD8+ and CD4+ T cells derived from blood. Stable or active relapsing-remitting multiple sclerosis, untreated and meeting revised McDonald criteria, defined the controls. This clonotype was found once.

The TCR comes from a human donor with multiple sclerosis. The sequenced sample was CD4+ T cells from PBMCs. This chain links TRBV9 with TRBJ2-5; TRBD2 might be the D (5 bases). CDR3 amino acids: CASSGEMGETQYF. CDR3 DNA sequence: TGTGCCAGCAGCGGGGAGATGGGAGAGACCCAGTACTTC. Full variable domain (rest looked up from reference TRBV9 and TRBJ2-5): DSGVTQTPKHLITATGQRVTLRCSPRSGDLSVYWYQQSLDQGLQFLIQYYNGEERAKGNILERFSAQQFPDLHSELNLSSLELGDSALYFCASSGEMGETQYFGPGTRLLVL.